This TCR beta chain derives from a study of shared clonotypes between healthy human individuals. Study-wide findings and caveats: Estimated richness values were generally larger in naive subsets than in memory subsets. When naive CD4 clonotypes were compared across a handful of donors, around 5% were shared.

Only in-frame clones appear in the TCRdb table, and some are missing; sequencing was by immunoSEQ multiplex PCR. This table holds approximately 2.5 million clones, over 85% found once. V lost 0 bases to trimming and J lost 3 bases, with 11 bases between them. Germline V gene sequence: CDR1 SGHTA, CDR2 FQGNSA. The CDR3 is 15 residues long. Points on this clone: Its antigen is unknown.

The specimen was naive CD4+ T cells from PBMCs. Subset meaning: CD45RA+ positively selected. The TCR comes from a young man in good health. Some clones in this sample may be carry-over from other donors' samples. This chain links TRBV7-2 with TRBJ1-1; possibly TRBD1 for D (6 bases). The CDR3 DNA is TGTGCCAGCAGCTTAGCAGGACAGCTATACACTGAAGCTTTCTTT. It yields the protein CASSLAGQLYTEAFF. The whole variable domain, remainder taken from reference TRBV7-2 and TRBJ1-1, is GAGVSQSPSNKVTEKGKDVELRCDPISGHTALYWYRQSLGQGLEFLIYFQGNSAPDKSGLPSDRFSAERTGGSVSTLTIQRTQQEDSAVYLCASSLAGQLYTEAFFGQGTRLTVV.